A selection of T cell receptor beta chains follows, all from one sample in a study of OX40 agonist ivuxolimab in advanced cancers. Libraries were prepared by immunoSEQ multiplex PCR; TCRdb keeps only in-frame clonotypes and omits some of them. The table includes tens of thousands of clones, around 77% detected once. Sequenced here: CD4+ or CD8+ T cells sorted from blood, sampled in a trial of the OX40 agonist ivuxolimab. Source of these receptors: an adult with an advanced solid tumor such as melanoma, head and neck, liver or kidney cancer. The CDR3 runs from the conserved cysteine through the conserved F or W. The D gene is left open where the match is weak. The size of a clone is reported for some rows only, either as once, few or many, or as a class for expanded clones.

CDR3 | DNA | V | D | size | J
CSLGSYNEQFF | TGCAGCCTGGGGTCCTACAATGAGCAGTTCTTC | TRBV29-1 | NA | NA | TRBJ2-1
CASSEAVEGIQYF | TGCGCCAGCAGCGAAGCGGTCGAGGGTATCCAGTACTTC | TRBV5-1 | NA | NA | TRBJ2-5
CASSTGLTEAFF | TGTGCCAGCAGTACAGGTCTGACTGAAGCTTTCTTT | TRBV6-5 | NA | NA | TRBJ1-1
CAGGGAGQPQHF | TGTGCCGGAGGGGGGGCTGGTCAGCCCCAGCATTTT | TRBV6-5 | NA | NA | TRBJ1-5
CASSYSGEGYEQYF | TGTGCCAGCAGTTACTCAGGGGAGGGTTACGAGCAGTACTTC | TRBV6-5 | TRBD2 | NA | TRBJ2-7
CASSRRQGRGSYNEQFF | TGTGCCAGCAGTCGGAGACAGGGAAGGGGTTCCTACAATGAGCAGTTCTTC | TRBV28 | TRBD1 | few | TRBJ2-1
CASSPTTPGQPQHF | TGTGCCAGCAGCCCGACAACGCCGGGTCAGCCCCAGCATTTT | TRBV2 | NA | NA | TRBJ1-5
CASSLAGGNANSPLHF | TGCGCCAGCAGCTTGGCTGGGGGCAATGCCAATTCACCCCTCCACTTT | TRBV5-1 | NA | NA | TRBJ1-6
CASAKFYNSPLHF | TGTGCCAGCGCCAAGTTCTATAATTCACCCCTCCACTTT | TRBV2 | NA | NA | TRBJ1-6
CASSVGLAGDGYEQYF | TGTGCCAGCAGCGTAGGACTAGCGGGAGATGGCTACGAGCAGTACTTC | TRBV9 | TRBD2 | NA | TRBJ2-7
CASRNRVPEETQYF | TGTGCCAGCAGGAACAGGGTCCCTGAAGAGACCCAGTACTTC | TRBV6-1 | NA | NA | TRBJ2-5
CASSSQAGGPGEQYF | TGTGCCAGTAGTTCACAAGCGGGAGGGCCGGGCGAGCAGTACTTC | TRBV19 | TRBD2 | NA | TRBJ2-7
CASSDSGTGRQETQYF | TGTGCCAGCAGTGACAGCGGGACAGGTCGACAAGAGACCCAGTACTTC | TRBV25-1 | NA | medium-sized | TRBJ2-5
CASSRDRWGNQPQHF | TGTGCCAGCTCTCGGGACCGGTGGGGCAATCAGCCCCAGCATTTT | TRBV6-6 | NA | NA | TRBJ1-5
CASSLSQGSYNEQFF | TGTGCCAGCAGCTTATCTCAGGGATCCTACAATGAGCAGTTCTTC | TRBV7-3 | NA | NA | TRBJ2-1
CASSWTEQETQYF | TGTGCCAGCAGTTGGACAGAACAAGAGACCCAGTACTTC | TRBV2 | NA | NA | TRBJ2-5
CASTPGRAGDTEAFF | TGTGCCAGCACCCCAGGGAGGGCGGGGGACACTGAAGCTTTCTTT | TRBV28 | NA | NA | TRBJ1-1
CASSYSMDRGTEAFF | TGTGCCAGCAGTTACTCCATGGACAGAGGCACTGAAGCTTTCTTT | TRBV6-5 | NA | few | TRBJ1-1